This T cell receptor (beta chain) is drawn from a study of cytomegalovirus exposure and HLA in healthy donors. The length of the CDR3 is 15 residues. Per the germline V gene, CDR1 is SGHRS and CDR2 is YFSETQ. V dropped 6 bases and J dropped 3; count of bases not matched to a gene: 5. Study results and caveats: The authors assumed roughly uniform sequencing depth across donors for presence/absence analyses. Among the most significant clusters, several appeared linked to common viral pathogens in a later analysis.

About this clone itself: Its matching antigen is unknown.

Vbeta (60) and Jbeta (13) primers were used in the PCR. Method: immunoSEQ multiplex PCR; TCRdb's copy keeps in-frame clones and lacks some. The table includes roughly 120,000 clones, over 70% detected once. The sequence came from a woman aged 40 to 50 in good health and CMV-seronegative. The material sequenced was PBMCs. The chain combines TRBV5-1 with TRBJ2-3; the match to TRBD1 covers 12 bases. The CDR3 loop reads CASTRDRGPTDTQYF. CDR3 bases: TGCGCCAGCACCCGGGACAGGGGGCCTACAGATACGCAGTATTTT.